Only a few counts were recorded for the clone carrying this TCR beta chain. Its specificity is not known. One end of the junction fails to match germline, which may point to a read error. The entry originates in a study of T cells in Graves' hyperthyroidism and ophthalmopathy. Points from the study as a whole: The blood repertoire included most of the expanded thyroid clonotypes above 0.001.

The CDR3 totals 13 residues. Per the germline V gene, CDR1 is WNHNN and CDR2 is SYGVQD (reference sequence). Amplification targeted TCR beta CDR3 regions from RNA transcripts. In the first-round RT-PCR of the TCR CDR3, the HTBI primer set was used. TCRdb redid the calling of the multiplex PCR reads with MiXCR, one entry per CDR3 protein. The sample consists of about 410,000 distinct CDR3 sequences, roughly 14% of them appearing once. The chain links TRBV10-1 to TRBJ1-2, with a possible D match to TRBD1 (5 bases). The receptor comes from a man between 18 and 35 years old with Graves' ophthalmopathy. Sequencing input: blood. CDR3 loop: CASSESQAYGYAF. CDR3 DNA sequence: TGCGCCAGCAGTGAGTCACAGGCCTATGGCTACGCCTTC.